Sequencing of this T cell receptor (beta chain) was carried out in a study of T cells in Graves' hyperthyroidism and ophthalmopathy. Turning to the study itself: Peripheral blood was acquired at first diagnosis, ahead of any therapy whatsoever. Study-level findings and limits: Appearing also in blood were most of the thyroid clonotypes expanded above 0.001. Ophthalmopathy and stable hyperthyroidism were separated by a 13 V-J model.

Lactation, pregnancy, other autoimmune disease or uncontrolled infection excluded patients. This clonotype was seen only once. Its antigen is currently unknown. What was amplified from RNA transcripts were TCR beta CDR3 regions. Using the HTBI primer set, a first-round RT-PCR was run on the TCR CDR3. TCRdb used MiXCR to reprocess the multiplex PCR reads, holding one entry per CDR3 protein. Among some 490,000 distinct CDR3 sequences listed, 15% to 20% were seen once. With 6 bases clipped from V and 7 bases from J, the junction kept 12 bases outside the gene matches. Germline-derived CDR1 and CDR2 are MNHEY and SVGEGT. The CDR3 covers 15 residues.

The J gene is TRBJ1-5, the V gene TRBV6-2 or TRBV6-3, with 7 positions matching TRBD1. The clonotype comes from a woman younger than 45 with Graves' ophthalmopathy. Sequencing was performed on blood. CDR3 amino acids: CASRALTGSRQPQHF. In DNA, the CDR3 is TGTGCCAGCAGAGCATTGACAGGGTCGCGCCAGCCCCAGCATTTT.